This TCR beta chain is drawn from a study of T cells in Graves' hyperthyroidism and ophthalmopathy. Across the whole study: Peripheral blood was secured at the point of initial diagnosis, before any treatment. Study results and limitations: Ophthalmopathy could be told apart from stable hyperthyroidism with a 13 V-J model.

Exclusion followed for patients with uncontrolled infection, other autoimmune disease, pregnancy or lactation. Using RNA transcripts as the source, TCR beta CDR3 regions were amplified. The primer set for the first-round RT-PCR of the TCR CDR3 was HTBI. MiXCR was run by TCRdb on the multiplex PCR reads, yielding one entry per CDR3 protein. The table has 550,000 to 600,000 distinct CDR3 sequences, approximately 14% seen once. The CDR3 sequence is 14 residues long. V dropped 6 bases and J dropped 1 base, with 12 bases sitting between them. This clonotype showed up many times. Its antigen is unidentified.

The clonotype originates from a woman between 18 and 29 years old with Graves' ophthalmopathy. The chain joins TRBV12-3 or TRBV12-4 to TRBJ1-2, with D unresolved. The specimen was blood. Written as DNA, the CDR3 is TGTGCCAGCAGCTACCAAACGGATAACTATGGCTACACCTTC. Translation gives CASSYQTDNYGYTF.